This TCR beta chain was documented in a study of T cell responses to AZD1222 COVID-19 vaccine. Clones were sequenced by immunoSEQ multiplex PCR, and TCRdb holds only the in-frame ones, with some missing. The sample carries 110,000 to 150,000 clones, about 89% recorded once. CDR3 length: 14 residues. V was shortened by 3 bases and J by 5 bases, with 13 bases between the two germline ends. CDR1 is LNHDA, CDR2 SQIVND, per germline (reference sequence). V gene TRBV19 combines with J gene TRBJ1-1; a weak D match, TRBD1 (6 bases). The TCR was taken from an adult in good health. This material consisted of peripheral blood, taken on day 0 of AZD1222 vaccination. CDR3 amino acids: CASSIPGAGTEAFF. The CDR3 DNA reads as TGTGCCAGTAGTATCCCGGGGGCAGGGACTGAAGCTTTCTTT.